The 29 T cell receptor beta chains reported below all come from one sample, sequenced in a study of CD8 T cells in ankylosing spondylitis. Findings and caveats of the study: Within ankylosing spondylitis blood, a TCR beta motif made up of roughly eight highly homologous variants appeared to be characteristic.

What these receptors recognize is not known. Via MiXCR, TCRdb re-called the 5' RACE reads, giving one row per CDR3 protein. The sample consists of more than 250,000 distinct CDR3 sequences, around 8% of them appearing once. Material: blood, either unsorted or a sorted T cell fraction (not recorded which). The receptors were gathered from a male donor with ankylosing spondylitis.

This clonotype was seen a handful of times. The chain carries TRBV6-6 and TRBJ2-1, with D perhaps TRBD1 or TRBD2 (5 bases each). CDR1 MNHNY and CDR2 SVGAGI come from the germline V gene (reference sequence). V was clipped by 6 bases and J by 10 bases, with 16 bases between them. The CDR3 totals 13 residues. CDR3 sequence reads: CASSPDLGTEQFF. The CDR3 DNA reads TGTGCCAGCAGCCCCGACCTAGGGACGGAGCAGTTCTTC.

This clonotype was counted only a few times. The rearrangement uses TRBV27 and TRBJ1-1, with 8 bases matching TRBD1. The CDR3 sequence is 14 residues long. J gave up 1 base and V 6 bases, and 4 bases lay outside the gene matches. Germline CDR1 is MNHEY and CDR2 is SMNVEV (reference sequence). The CDR3 loop is CASREQGGNTEAFF. For the CDR3, the DNA is TGTGCCAGCAGGGAACAGGGGGGGAACACTGAAGCTTTCTTT.

The chain combines TRBV5-1 with TRBJ2-5; D may be TRBD1 or TRBD2 (5 bases each). The CDR3 has 16 amino acids. Germline V gene data show CDR1 as SGHRS and CDR2 as YFSETQ. V lost 0 bases and J lost 0, with 12 bases in between. The CDR3 protein is CASSLVWLGDQETQYF. The CDR3 DNA sequence: TGCGCCAGCAGCTTGGTTTGGCTGGGGGACCAAGAGACCCAGTACTTC.

This chain links TRBV11-2 with TRBJ2-7; 9 bases agree with TRBD1. Germline CDR1 SGHAT, CDR2 FQNNGV. The CDR3 covers 18 residues. The junction had 14 bases not matched to a gene; V was cut back by 5 bases and J by 0 bases. CDR3 protein: CASSLRPGTGSPSYEQYF. CDR3 coding DNA: TGTGCCAGCAGCCTCCGTCCCGGGACAGGGTCCCCCTCCTACGAGCAGTACTTC.

This clonotype was observed a few times. The chain is built from TRBV9 and TRBJ1-4, with D possibly matching TRBD1 (5 bases). This CDR3 is built from 13 residues. Per the germline V gene, CDR1 is SGDLS and CDR2 is YYNGEE. V was shortened by 3 bases and J by 10 bases, with 13 bases between the two germline ends. The CDR3 DNA sequence: TGTGCCAGCAGCGATCGGGGCCGCGGAAAACTGTTTTTT. Protein product: CASSDRGRGKLFF.

This clonotype was observed a handful of times. This rearrangement joins TRBV10-3 to TRBJ2-3; the D is unclear. Trimming removed 0 bases at V and 0 bases at J, with 13 bases between. Germline V gene lookup returns CDR1 ENHRY and CDR2 SYGVKD. The CDR3 is made up of 17 amino acids. CDR3 bases: TGTGCCATCAGTGAGTCGAGTGTCGGAACTAGCACAGATACGCAGTATTTT. Translated, it gives CAISESSVGTSTDTQYF.

Written as DNA, the CDR3 is TGTGCCAGTAGTATAGATGTGGAGCCCCAGCATTTT. This encodes CASSIDVEPQHF. V is TRBV19 and J is TRBJ1-5; D not resolved. V lost 0 bases and J lost 8, with 5 bases in between. Germline CDR1 is LNHDA and CDR2 is SQIVND (reference sequence). The CDR3 sequence is 12 residues long.

The table lists this clonotype with a few counts. V is TRBV19 and J is TRBJ2-7; 12 nucleotides match TRBD2. CDR1 LNHDA and CDR2 SQIVND come from the germline V gene (reference sequence). This CDR3 is 17 amino acids long. V was clipped by 4 bases and J by 4 bases; unmatched bases: 11. The CDR3 region is CASSTGGLAGAVYEQYF. CDR3 DNA sequence: TGTGCCAGTAGTACCGGGGGACTAGCGGGTGCTGTTTACGAGCAGTACTTC.

V and J are TRBV6-2 or TRBV6-3 and TRBJ2-2, with 9 positions matching TRBD1. This CDR3 is built from 16 residues. The V gene end was trimmed by 5 bases and the J gene end by 5 bases; junction bases not matched to a gene: 9. Germline-derived CDR1 and CDR2 are MNHEY and SVGEGT. CDR3 loop: CASSRIRDRDTGELFF. Here the CDR3 DNA reads TGTGCCAGCAGTCGGATCCGGGACAGGGATACCGGGGAGCTGTTTTTT.

This clonotype was counted many times. The V gene is TRBV20-1, the J gene TRBJ2-3; D not resolved. The CDR3 is 11 residues long. V was cut by 6 bases and J by 6 bases, with 10 bases left in between. CDR1 is DFQATT and CDR2 is SNEGSKA in the germline V gene (reference sequence). CDR3: CSAPTGDTQYF. The CDR3 region has the DNA TGCAGTGCCCCCACGGGCGATACGCAGTATTTT.

This clonotype was seen a handful of times. The V gene is TRBV7-9, the J gene TRBJ1-1; D perhaps matches TRBD1 (5 bases). This CDR3 has 16 amino acids. Deletions cut 1 base from V and 0 bases from J, with 12 bases between. Per germline, CDR1 SEHNR and CDR2 FQNEAQ (reference sequence). DNA for the CDR3: TGTGCCAGCAGCTTAGTTGGAAGACAGATGAACACTGAAGCTTTCTTT. Translating it yields CASSLVGRQMNTEAFF.

The chain combines TRBV20-1 with TRBJ1-1, with a tentative D call TRBD1 (5 bases). The CDR3 length is 13 residues. Per germline, CDR1 DFQATT and CDR2 SNEGSKA (reference sequence). The V gene lost 5 bases and the J gene lost 5 bases, with 15 bases spanning the gap. In DNA form, the CDR3 reads TGCAGTGCTCGCCGGGGGGGAGATACTGAAGCTTTCTTT. This sequence encodes CSARRGGDTEAFF.

The chain links TRBV10-3 to TRBJ2-7, with D maybe TRBD1 (5 bases). Germline CDR1 is ENHRY and CDR2 is SYGVKD. V was cut by 6 bases and J by 2 bases, with 11 bases left in between. CDR3 length equals 13 residues. The CDR3 spells CAISAGITYEQYF. The CDR3 DNA reads TGTGCCATCAGCGCAGGGATTACCTACGAGCAGTACTTC.

This clonotype was seen only a few times. CDR3 residues: CASSQRDPASEQYF. The CDR3 nucleotides are TGTGCCAGCAGTCAAAGGGACCCCGCCTCCGAGCAGTACTTC. The chain combines TRBV6-1 with TRBJ2-7; D possibly matches TRBD1 or TRBD2 (5 bases each). V shed 5 bases and J shed 6 bases, with 17 bases lying between them. This CDR3 has 14 residues. Germline V gives CDR1 MNHNS, CDR2 SASEGT.

A few counts support this clonotype. V and J are TRBV20-1 and TRBJ2-7; 10 bases fit TRBD1. Trimming removed 5 bases from V and 6 bases from J; junction bases left unmatched: 10. CDR1 DFQATT and CDR2 SNEGSKA come from the germline V gene (reference sequence). This CDR3 comprises 14 residues. The CDR3 bases are TGCAGTGCTCGCTCCCTGACAGGGGGCGGCGAGCAGTACTTC. Translation gives CSARSLTGGGEQYF.

This clonotype was counted ten times or more. V usage is TRBV7-9 and J usage is TRBJ1-4, with D possibly being TRBD1 (5 bases). The CDR3 runs 14 residues. V lost 6 bases and J lost 10, with 18 bases in between. Germline CDR1 SEHNR, CDR2 FQNEAQ (reference sequence). This CDR3 reads CASSGPPRGGKLFF. For the CDR3, the DNA is TGTGCCAGCAGTGGGCCGCCTCGGGGGGGAAAACTGTTTTTT.

The sample holds a few counts of this clonotype. The chain links TRBV4-3 to TRBJ2-4; D perhaps matches TRBD1 (6 bases). Looked up from germline, CDR1 is LGHNA and CDR2 is YSLEER. V was shortened by 0 bases and J by 2 bases, with 11 bases between the two germline ends. The CDR3 runs to 16 residues. The CDR3: CASSQEQGYTKNIQYF. CDR3 sequence (DNA): TGCGCCAGCAGCCAAGAACAGGGATATACCAAAAACATTCAGTACTTC.

Many counts were recorded for this clonotype. The chain uses TRBV10-3 and TRBJ2-7; 7 bases align to TRBD2. This CDR3 has 14 amino acids. V dropped 10 bases and J dropped 0; count of bases not matched to a gene: 9. Germline assignment: CDR1 ENHRY and CDR2 SYGVKD. The CDR3 is CASKMGGSSYEQYF. The CDR3 DNA reads as TGTGCCAGCAAGATGGGCGGGAGCTCCTACGAGCAGTACTTC.

The CDR3 region has the DNA TGTGCCAGCAGCGCCCGGGACCTCCATTCCTACAATGAGCAGTTCTTC. Translation gives CASSARDLHSYNEQFF. The J gene is TRBJ2-1, the V gene TRBV7-2; D might be TRBD1 or TRBD2, each matching 5 bases. V lost 5 bases to trimming and J lost 1 base, with 15 bases between them. Germline V gives CDR1 SGHTA, CDR2 FQGNSA. The CDR3 is 16 residues long.

The chain is built from TRBV20-1 and TRBJ1-5, with D unclear. The CDR3 has 13 residues. Germline V gene lookup returns CDR1 DFQATT and CDR2 SNEGSKA (reference sequence). The V gene lost 3 bases and the J gene lost 0 bases, with 6 bases spanning the gap. CDR3 amino acids: CSASGYSNQPQHF. For the CDR3, the DNA is TGCAGTGCTAGTGGTTATAGCAATCAGCCCCAGCATTTT.

The V gene is TRBV12-3 or TRBV12-4, the J gene TRBJ1-5, with a weak D call TRBD1 (5 bases). Trimming pared 1 base from V and 3 bases from J, leaving 7 bases between. This CDR3 spans 14 amino acids. CDR3 DNA: TGTGCCAGCAGTTTAGGGGGGAACAATCAGCCCCAGCATTTT. This encodes CASSLGGNNQPQHF.

J is TRBJ2-7 and V is TRBV5-1; no reliable D call. The CDR3 is 15 residues long. The V gene lost 4 bases and the J gene lost 7 bases, with 21 bases spanning the gap. CDR1 is SGHRS, CDR2 YFSETQ, per germline. CDR3 sequence reads: CASSELSGSAREQYF. The CDR3 DNA reads as TGCGCCAGCAGCGAATTGAGTGGGTCCGCCCGGGAGCAGTACTTC.

There are a few counts of this clonotype. V usage is TRBV7-2 and J usage is TRBJ2-1; 8 bases are a match to TRBD1. V gave up 5 bases and J gave up 5 bases; unmatched junction bases: 2. This CDR3 has 13 residues. Germline assignment: CDR1 SGHTA and CDR2 FQGNSA. CDR3 DNA sequence: TGTGCCAGCAGCCGACAGGGGAACAATGAGCAGTTCTTC. This sequence encodes CASSRQGNNEQFF.

At least ten counts were recorded for this clonotype. This chain uses TRBV7-2 with TRBJ2-2, with D hard to call. V was shortened by 4 bases and J by 2 bases, with 8 bases between the two germline ends. The CDR3 is 14 amino acids. Germline assignment: CDR1 SGHTA and CDR2 FQGNSA. The CDR3 region is CASSYAANTGELFF. CDR3 in DNA: TGTGCCAGCAGCTATGCGGCCAACACCGGGGAGCTGTTTTTT.

There are a few counts of this clonotype. The V call is TRBV4-3, the J call TRBJ1-1; 8 bases match TRBD1. The junction had 8 bases not matched to a gene; V was cut back by 4 bases and J by 7 bases. Looked up from germline, CDR1 is LGHNA and CDR2 is YSLEER. The CDR3 loop spans 14 amino acids. CDR3: CASSPGTGKFEAFF. The DNA for the CDR3 is TGCGCCAGCAGCCCCGGGACAGGAAAATTTGAAGCTTTCTTT.

V gene TRBV7-9 combines with J gene TRBJ2-1, with D uncertain. The germline V and J ends were trimmed by 4 bases and 7 bases, with 8 bases remaining between them. CDR3 length: 12 residues. Germline V gene sequence: CDR1 SEHNR, CDR2 FQNEAQ (reference sequence). The CDR3 DNA reads TGTGCCAGCAGCTCCGACTGGAATGAGCAGTTCTTC. Translated: CASSSDWNEQFF. Combining the CDR3 with reference TRBV7-9 and TRBJ2-1 gives the whole variable domain DTGVSQNPRHKITKRGQNVTFRCDPISEHNRLYWYRQTLGQGPEFLTYFQNEAQLEKSRLLSDRFSAERPKGSFSTLEIQRTEQGDSAMYLCASSSDWNEQFFGPGTRLTVL.

The rearrangement links TRBV20-1 to TRBJ1-2; D perhaps matches TRBD1 (5 bases). Trimming took 2 bases from V and 4 from J, leaving 11 bases between them. The CDR3 totals 13 residues. Germline CDR1 is DFQATT and CDR2 is SNEGSKA (reference sequence). The chain's CDR3 is CSARLSGFYGYTF. CDR3 DNA: TGCAGTGCTAGATTGTCAGGGTTCTATGGCTACACCTTC.

The table lists this clonotype with a few counts. The rearrangement joins TRBV24-1 to TRBJ1-2, with D tentatively TRBD1 (5 bases). The germline V gene encodes CDR1 KGHDR and CDR2 SFDVKD. The CDR3 totals 18 residues. V dropped 5 bases and J dropped 4 bases, with 25 bases sitting between them. DNA of the CDR3: TGTGCCACCAGTGCGGGGATTACAGGTGCCGATACTTTCTATGGCTACACCTTC. Its protein product is CATSAGITGADTFYGYTF.

This clonotype was counted ten times or more. This chain connects TRBV7-9 to TRBJ2-7, with D possibly being TRBD1 or TRBD2 (5 bases each). CDR1 is SEHNR and CDR2 is FQNEAQ in the germline V gene (reference sequence). V was pared by 2 bases and J by 0 bases, with 11 bases between. CDR3 length: 15 amino acids. CDR3 region: CASSLSAGSSYEQYF. DNA for the CDR3: TGTGCCAGCAGCTTATCGGCAGGGAGCTCCTACGAGCAGTACTTC.